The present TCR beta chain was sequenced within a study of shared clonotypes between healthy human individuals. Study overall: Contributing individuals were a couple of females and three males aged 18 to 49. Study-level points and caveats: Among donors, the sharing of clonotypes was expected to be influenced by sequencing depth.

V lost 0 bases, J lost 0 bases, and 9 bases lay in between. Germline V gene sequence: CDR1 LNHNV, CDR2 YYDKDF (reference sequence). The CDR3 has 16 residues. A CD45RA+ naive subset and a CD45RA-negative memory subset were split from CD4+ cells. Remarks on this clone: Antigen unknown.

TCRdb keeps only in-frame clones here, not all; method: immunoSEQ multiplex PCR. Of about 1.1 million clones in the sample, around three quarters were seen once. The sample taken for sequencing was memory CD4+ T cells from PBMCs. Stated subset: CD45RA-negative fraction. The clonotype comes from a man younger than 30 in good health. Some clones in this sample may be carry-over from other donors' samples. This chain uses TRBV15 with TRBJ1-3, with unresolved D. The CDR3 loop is CATSRDGVNSGNTIYF. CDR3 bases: TGTGCCACCAGCAGAGACGGGGTGAACTCTGGAAACACCATATATTTT.